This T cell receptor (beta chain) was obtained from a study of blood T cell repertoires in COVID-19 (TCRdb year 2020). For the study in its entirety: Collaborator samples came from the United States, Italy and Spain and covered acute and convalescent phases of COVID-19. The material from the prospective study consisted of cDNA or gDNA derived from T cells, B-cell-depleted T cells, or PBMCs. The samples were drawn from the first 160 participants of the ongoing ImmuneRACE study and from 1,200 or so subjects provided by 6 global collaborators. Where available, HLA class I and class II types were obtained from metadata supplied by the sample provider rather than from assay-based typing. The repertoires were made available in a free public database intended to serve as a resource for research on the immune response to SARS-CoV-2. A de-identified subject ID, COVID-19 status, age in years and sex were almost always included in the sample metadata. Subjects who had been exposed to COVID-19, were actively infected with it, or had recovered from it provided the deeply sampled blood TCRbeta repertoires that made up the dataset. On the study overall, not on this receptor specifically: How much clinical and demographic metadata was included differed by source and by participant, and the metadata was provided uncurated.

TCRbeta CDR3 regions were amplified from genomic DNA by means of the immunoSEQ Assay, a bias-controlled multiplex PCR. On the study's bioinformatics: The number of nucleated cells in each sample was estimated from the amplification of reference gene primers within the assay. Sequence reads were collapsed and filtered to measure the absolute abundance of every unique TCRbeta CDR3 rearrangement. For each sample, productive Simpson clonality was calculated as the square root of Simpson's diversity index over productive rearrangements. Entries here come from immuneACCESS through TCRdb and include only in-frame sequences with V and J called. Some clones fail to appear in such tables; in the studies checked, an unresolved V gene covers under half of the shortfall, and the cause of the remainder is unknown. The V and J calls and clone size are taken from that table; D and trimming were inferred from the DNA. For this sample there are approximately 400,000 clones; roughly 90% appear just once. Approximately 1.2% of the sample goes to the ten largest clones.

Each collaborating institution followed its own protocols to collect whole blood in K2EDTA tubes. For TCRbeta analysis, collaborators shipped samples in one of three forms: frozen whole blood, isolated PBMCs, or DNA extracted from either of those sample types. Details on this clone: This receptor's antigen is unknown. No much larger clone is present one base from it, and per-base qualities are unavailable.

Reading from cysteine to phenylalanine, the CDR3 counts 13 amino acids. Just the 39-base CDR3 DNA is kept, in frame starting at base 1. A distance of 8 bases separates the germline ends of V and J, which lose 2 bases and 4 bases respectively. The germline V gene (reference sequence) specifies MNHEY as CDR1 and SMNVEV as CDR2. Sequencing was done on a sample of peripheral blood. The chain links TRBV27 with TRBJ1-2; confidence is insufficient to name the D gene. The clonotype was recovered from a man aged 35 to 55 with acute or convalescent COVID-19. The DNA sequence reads TGTGCCAGCAGTTTAGCGCCAGGCTATGGCTACACCTTC. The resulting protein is CASSLAPGYGYTF.